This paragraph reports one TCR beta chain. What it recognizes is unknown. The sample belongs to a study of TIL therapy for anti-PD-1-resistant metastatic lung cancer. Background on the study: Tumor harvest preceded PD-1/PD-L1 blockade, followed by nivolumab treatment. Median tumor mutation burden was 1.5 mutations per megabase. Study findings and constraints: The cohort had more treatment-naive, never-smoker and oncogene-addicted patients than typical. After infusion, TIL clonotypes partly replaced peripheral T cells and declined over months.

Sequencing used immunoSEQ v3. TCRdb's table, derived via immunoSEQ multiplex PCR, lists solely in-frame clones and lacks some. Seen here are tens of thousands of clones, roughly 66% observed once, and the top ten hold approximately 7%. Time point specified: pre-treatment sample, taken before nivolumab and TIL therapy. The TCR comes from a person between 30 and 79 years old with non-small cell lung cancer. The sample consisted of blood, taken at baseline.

CDR3 sequence: CASTSPGQPQHF. As DNA, the CDR3 is TGTGCCAGCACCTCCCCCGGACAGCCCCAGCATTTT. The V gene is TRBV28, the J gene TRBJ1-5; no clear D. Trimming removed 7 bases from V and 7 bases from J, with 11 bases in between. Germline assignment: CDR1 MDHEN and CDR2 SYDVKM. The CDR3 has 12 residues.